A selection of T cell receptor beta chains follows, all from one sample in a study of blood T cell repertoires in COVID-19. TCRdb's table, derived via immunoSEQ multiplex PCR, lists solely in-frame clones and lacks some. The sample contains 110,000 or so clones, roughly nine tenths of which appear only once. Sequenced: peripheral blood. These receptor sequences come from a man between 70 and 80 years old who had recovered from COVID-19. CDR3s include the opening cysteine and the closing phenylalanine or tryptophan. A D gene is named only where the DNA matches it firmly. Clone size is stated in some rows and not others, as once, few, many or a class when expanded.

cdr3_aa: CASSLAPGLSYEQYF
cdr3_nt: TGCGCCAGCAGCTTGGCCCCGGGACTCTCCTACGAGCAGTACTTC
j_call: TRBJ2-7
d_call: NA
clone_size: NA
v_call: TRBV5-1

cdr3_aa: CASSSTEWSDTQYF
cdr3_nt: TGTGCCAGCAGCAGCACCGAATGGTCAGATACGCAGTATTTT
j_call: TRBJ2-3
d_call: NA
clone_size: NA
v_call: TRBV11-1

cdr3_aa: CSVSEPNTEAFF
cdr3_nt: TGCAGCGTATCCGAGCCGAACACTGAAGCTTTCTTT
j_call: TRBJ1-1
d_call: NA
clone_size: NA
v_call: TRBV29-1

cdr3_aa: CSASLPGGKQFF
cdr3_nt: TGCAGTGCTAGTCTGCCGGGGGGAAAGCAGTTCTTC
j_call: TRBJ2-1
d_call: TRBD2
clone_size: NA
v_call: TRBV20-1

cdr3_aa: CASSSGLDSYEQYF
cdr3_nt: TGTGCCAGCAGCTCGGGACTAGATTCCTACGAGCAGTACTTC
j_call: TRBJ2-7
d_call: TRBD2
clone_size: many
v_call: TRBV11-3

cdr3_aa: CASSFRDRGLSYTF
cdr3_nt: TGTGCCAGCAGCTTCCGGGACAGGGGATTGAGCTACACCTTC
j_call: TRBJ1-2
d_call: TRBD1
clone_size: NA
v_call: TRBV5-6

cdr3_aa: CASSPSKTSGATDTQYF
cdr3_nt: TGCGCCAGCAGCCCCTCCAAGACTAGCGGGGCCACAGATACGCAGTATTTT
j_call: TRBJ2-3
d_call: TRBD2
clone_size: once
v_call: TRBV5-1

cdr3_aa: CASSGGTSGMTDTQYF
cdr3_nt: TGTGCCAGCAGCGGGGGGACTAGCGGGATGACAGATACGCAGTATTTT
j_call: TRBJ2-3
d_call: TRBD2
clone_size: NA
v_call: TRBV9

cdr3_aa: CASSLRPGVGSPLHF
cdr3_nt: TGTGCCAGCAGCTTAAGACCGGGAGTCGGCTCACCCCTCCACTTT
j_call: TRBJ1-6
d_call: NA
clone_size: NA
v_call: TRBV7-3

cdr3_aa: CASSEYRTSGRYNEQFF
cdr3_nt: TGCGCCAGCAGTGAGTATAGGACTAGCGGGAGATACAATGAGCAGTTCTTC
j_call: TRBJ2-1
d_call: TRBD2
clone_size: NA
v_call: TRBV10-1

cdr3_aa: CASGLVGDNEQFF
cdr3_nt: TGTGCTAGTGGTTTGGTCGGGGACAATGAGCAGTTCTTC
j_call: TRBJ2-1
d_call: NA
clone_size: NA
v_call: TRBV12-5

cdr3_aa: CASSRGQGPGELFF
cdr3_nt: TGTGCCAGCAGCCGCGGACAGGGGCCCGGGGAGCTGTTTTTT
j_call: TRBJ2-2
d_call: TRBD1
clone_size: NA
v_call: TRBV5-8

cdr3_aa: CASSQGGQGAREQYF
cdr3_nt: TGTGCCAGCAGCCAAGGGGGACAGGGGGCGCGCGAGCAGTACTTC
j_call: TRBJ2-7
d_call: TRBD1
clone_size: NA
v_call: TRBV4-2

cdr3_aa: CASSYLQGFQETQYF
cdr3_nt: TGTGCCAGCAGCTACCTACAGGGGTTTCAAGAGACCCAGTACTTC
j_call: TRBJ2-5
d_call: TRBD1
clone_size: NA
v_call: TRBV7-7

cdr3_aa: CATSPQGRGNTIYF
cdr3_nt: TGTGCCACCAGCCCCCAGGGTCGTGGAAACACCATATATTTT
j_call: TRBJ1-3
d_call: NA
clone_size: NA
v_call: TRBV15

cdr3_aa: CASSPTGTQNQETQYF
cdr3_nt: TGTGCCAGCAGTCCGACCGGGACACAGAACCAAGAGACCCAGTACTTC
j_call: TRBJ2-5
d_call: NA
clone_size: NA
v_call: TRBV27

cdr3_aa: CASSQGLAVAYEQYF
cdr3_nt: TGTGCCAGCAGCCAAGGACTAGCGGTAGCCTACGAGCAGTACTTC
j_call: TRBJ2-7
d_call: TRBD2
clone_size: NA
v_call: TRBV4-2

cdr3_aa: CASSPLGGGAKNIQYF
cdr3_nt: TGTGCCAGCAGCCCTCTGGGGGGGGGCGCCAAAAACATTCAGTACTTC
j_call: TRBJ2-4
d_call: NA
clone_size: NA
v_call: TRBV28

cdr3_aa: CASIPGQGSYEQYF
cdr3_nt: TGTGCCAGCATCCCAGGACAGGGATCCTACGAGCAGTACTTC
j_call: TRBJ2-7
d_call: TRBD1
clone_size: NA
v_call: TRBV6-4

cdr3_aa: CASSEDQVLGGYTF
cdr3_nt: TGTGCCAGCAGTGAAGATCAGGTACTGGGTGGCTACACCTTC
j_call: TRBJ1-2
d_call: NA
clone_size: NA
v_call: TRBV2

cdr3_aa: CASSLRSGTGREQYF
cdr3_nt: TGTGCCAGCAGTCTCCGGTCCGGGACAGGGCGCGAGCAGTACTTC
j_call: TRBJ2-7
d_call: TRBD1
clone_size: NA
v_call: TRBV27

cdr3_aa: CATSDRLTSRYNEQFF
cdr3_nt: TGTGCCACCAGTGATCGTTTGACTAGTAGGTACAATGAGCAGTTCTTC
j_call: TRBJ2-1
d_call: NA
clone_size: NA
v_call: TRBV24-1

cdr3_aa: CASSMNRGPEAFF
cdr3_nt: TGTGCCAGTAGTATGAACAGGGGCCCTGAAGCTTTCTTT
j_call: TRBJ1-1
d_call: TRBD1
clone_size: NA
v_call: TRBV19

cdr3_aa: CASSATSRGMSSEKLFF
cdr3_nt: TGTGCCAGCTCAGCAACCAGCAGGGGGATGAGTAGTGAAAAACTGTTTTTT
j_call: TRBJ1-4
d_call: TRBD1
clone_size: NA
v_call: TRBV18

cdr3_aa: CASSLPDRVNEAFF
cdr3_nt: TGTGCCAGCAGCCTGCCAGACAGGGTTAATGAAGCTTTCTTT
j_call: TRBJ1-1
d_call: TRBD1
clone_size: NA
v_call: TRBV5-4

cdr3_aa: CASSLGPTGGDTDTQYF
cdr3_nt: TGTGCCAGCAGCTTGGGGCCGACGGGGGGGGACACAGATACGCAGTATTTT
j_call: TRBJ2-3
d_call: TRBD2
clone_size: NA
v_call: TRBV5-4

cdr3_aa: CASSLNPVPSYTDTQYF
cdr3_nt: TGTGCCAGCAGCTTAAATCCGGTCCCAAGCTACACAGATACGCAGTATTTT
j_call: TRBJ2-3
d_call: NA
clone_size: once
v_call: TRBV7-2

cdr3_aa: CASSPGGTGVYEQYF
cdr3_nt: TGTGCCAGCTCTCCTGGAGGGACAGGGGTGTACGAGCAGTACTTC
j_call: TRBJ2-7
d_call: TRBD1
clone_size: NA
v_call: TRBV18

cdr3_aa: CASSPRQGYGYTF
cdr3_nt: TGTGCCAGCAGCCCGCGACAGGGCTATGGCTACACCTTC
j_call: TRBJ1-2
d_call: TRBD1
clone_size: NA
v_call: TRBV7-9

cdr3_aa: CASSEFQGASQHF
cdr3_nt: TGCGCCAGCAGTGAGTTTCAGGGTGCGAGCCAGCATTTT
j_call: TRBJ1-5
d_call: NA
clone_size: NA
v_call: TRBV10-2

cdr3_aa: CASRGRRTGELFF
cdr3_nt: TGTGCCAGCAGAGGGAGGAGGACCGGGGAGCTGTTTTTT
j_call: TRBJ2-2
d_call: NA
clone_size: few
v_call: TRBV5-6

cdr3_aa: CASSFRRGSAGGFADTQYF
cdr3_nt: TGTGCCAGCAGCTTCAGGCGTGGTTCCGCGGGAGGGTTCGCAGATACGCAGTATTTT
j_call: TRBJ2-3
d_call: TRBD2
clone_size: NA
v_call: TRBV5-4

cdr3_aa: CASSITDTQYF
cdr3_nt: TGTGCCAGCAGCATCACAGATACGCAGTATTTT
j_call: TRBJ2-3
d_call: NA
clone_size: NA
v_call: TRBV12-3/TRBV12-4

cdr3_aa: CASSARPGTSGGAAYEQYF
cdr3_nt: TGTGCCAGCAGCGCACGCCCCGGGACTAGCGGGGGGGCCGCCTACGAGCAGTACTTC
j_call: TRBJ2-7
d_call: TRBD2
clone_size: NA
v_call: TRBV9

cdr3_aa: CASSVDSNTEAFF
cdr3_nt: TGTGCCAGCAGCGTAGACTCGAACACTGAAGCTTTCTTT
j_call: TRBJ1-1
d_call: NA
clone_size: NA
v_call: TRBV9

cdr3_aa: CASRAPLSGTEAFF
cdr3_nt: TGTGCCAGCAGGGCCCCCCTGAGCGGCACTGAAGCTTTCTTT
j_call: TRBJ1-1
d_call: NA
clone_size: NA
v_call: TRBV2

cdr3_aa: CASSFQGASDEQYF
cdr3_nt: TGTGCCAGCAGCTTTCAGGGGGCAAGCGACGAGCAGTACTTC
j_call: TRBJ2-7
d_call: TRBD1
clone_size: NA
v_call: TRBV5-5

cdr3_aa: CVSSQDLGARNEKLFF
cdr3_nt: TGTGTCAGCAGCCAAGATCTGGGGGCAAGAAATGAAAAACTGTTTTTT
j_call: TRBJ1-4
d_call: NA
clone_size: NA
v_call: TRBV4-2

cdr3_aa: CASSVQTGKYNEQFF
cdr3_nt: TGTGCCAGCAGTGTTCAGACAGGAAAATACAATGAGCAGTTCTTC
j_call: TRBJ2-1
d_call: NA
clone_size: NA
v_call: TRBV2

cdr3_aa: CASSPEDEQYF
cdr3_nt: TGTGCCAGCTCACCAGAGGACGAGCAGTACTTC
j_call: TRBJ2-7
d_call: NA
clone_size: NA
v_call: TRBV18

cdr3_aa: CASSQSGTGWTEAFF
cdr3_nt: TGTGCCAGCAGTCAATCCGGGACAGGGTGGACTGAAGCTTTCTTT
j_call: TRBJ1-1
d_call: TRBD1
clone_size: NA
v_call: TRBV6-2/TRBV6-3

cdr3_aa: CASSLGAGIYGYTF
cdr3_nt: TGTGCCAGCAGCTTGGGAGCAGGGATTTATGGCTACACCTTC
j_call: TRBJ1-2
d_call: NA
clone_size: NA
v_call: TRBV5-5

cdr3_aa: CASSLPGQFLQYF
cdr3_nt: TGTGCCAGCAGTTTACCGGGACAGTTTCTGCAGTACTTC
j_call: TRBJ2-7
d_call: TRBD1
clone_size: NA
v_call: TRBV12-3/TRBV12-4